One sample yielded the 23 T cell receptor beta chains listed below, sequenced in a study of T-cell memory formation after mild COVID-19. TCRdb independently ran MiXCR on the 5' RACE reads; one entry per CDR3 protein. Of approximately 250,000 distinct CDR3 sequences in the sample, 15% to 20% were seen once. Sequenced: PBMCs or a T cell subset sorted from them (not recorded which). The receptor source for this set is a man aged 18 to 29 who had mild COVID-19 (a few samples of this study predate the infection). Cell type and time point are not known.

In its sample, this clonotype was seen a few times. The chain has TRBV7-8 and TRBJ2-5; no clear D gene. V gave up 0 bases and J gave up 1 base, with 9 bases separating them. Germline assignment: CDR1 SGHVS and CDR2 FQNEAQ. The CDR3 covers 15 residues. The CDR3 loop is CASSLAGSFQETQYF. The CDR3 coding sequence is TGTGCCAGCAGCTTAGCGGGCTCCTTCCAAGAGACCCAGTACTTC.

This clonotype was counted many times. V and J are TRBV7-2 and TRBJ2-1; D is perhaps TRBD1 or TRBD2 (5 bases each). CDR1 and CDR2 from the germline V gene are SGHTA and FQGNSA. CDR3 length: 13 residues. V lost 5 bases and J lost 9, with 14 bases in between. CDR3 nucleotide sequence: TGTGCCAGCAGCATGGCCCCAGGGACTGAGCAGTTCTTC. It is translated as CASSMAPGTEQFF.

V usage is TRBV4-1 and J usage is TRBJ2-5; D gene ambiguous. Trimming stripped 0 bases from V and 5 bases from J, with 10 bases between. The CDR3 sequence is 14 residues long. Germline V gene data show CDR1 as MGHRA and CDR2 as YSYEKL. CDR3 loop: CASSQDMVWETQYF. Written as DNA, the CDR3 is TGCGCCAGCAGCCAAGACATGGTCTGGGAGACCCAGTACTTC.

The V gene is TRBV6-2 or TRBV6-3, the J gene TRBJ2-3; 7 bases are shared with TRBD2. Germline V gives CDR1 MNHEY, CDR2 SVGEGT. V lost 6 bases and J lost 4; bases outside the gene matches: 7. This CDR3 spans 14 amino acids. CDR3 region: CASRPSGVSDTQYF. CDR3 coding DNA: TGTGCCAGCAGGCCGAGCGGGGTTTCAGATACGCAGTATTTT.

This clonotype has more than one count but fewer than ten. The chain has TRBV2 and TRBJ1-2; perhaps TRBD1 as D (6 bases). Germline V lookup: CDR1 SNHLY, CDR2 FYNNEI. The CDR3 covers 15 residues. Trimming shortened V by 4 bases and J by 4 bases, and 16 bases separated the two germline ends. The CDR3 spells CASSGTGAQGYGYTF. In DNA form, the CDR3 reads TGTGCCAGCAGTGGCACGGGGGCGCAGGGCTATGGCTACACCTTC. Filled out from reference TRBV2 and TRBJ1-2, the complete variable domain reads EPEVTQTPSHQVTQMGQEVILRCVPISNHLYFYWYRQILGQKVEFLVSFYNNEISEKSEIFDDQFSVERPDGSNFTLKIRSTKLEDSAMYFCASSGTGAQGYGYTFGSGTRLTVV.

This rearrangement joins TRBV19 to TRBJ1-6, with 8 bases fitting TRBD1. The CDR3 extends over 15 amino acids. Germline CDR1 LNHDA, CDR2 SQIVND (reference sequence). Trimming cost V 10 bases and J 6 bases; bases outside gene matches: 11. The CDR3 region is CATSGQGASNSPLHF. The CDR3 coding sequence is TGTGCCACGAGCGGGCAGGGGGCGTCTAATTCACCCCTCCACTTT.

This clonotype was recorded a few times. The chain carries TRBV6-5 and TRBJ2-2; D is undetermined. Trimming cost V 8 bases and J 7 bases, with 14 bases left between them. CDR3 length: 13 residues. Looked up from germline, CDR1 is MNHEY and CDR2 is SVGAGI. Here the CDR3 DNA reads TGTGCCAGCTCCTCGACTGCGGACGGGGAGCTGTTTTTT. Protein: CASSSTADGELFF.

This clonotype was found a few times. The gene calls are TRBV18 and TRBJ1-3, with D possibly being TRBD1 (6 bases). Trimming left V 3 bases short and J 4 bases short, with 16 bases between. The CDR3 totals 16 residues. CDR1 and CDR2 (germline): KGHSH, LQKENI. The CDR3 bases are TGTGCCAGCTCACCTCGGAACAGGGTAGACGGAAACACCATATATTTT. As protein: CASSPRNRVDGNTIYF.

Remarks on this clonotype: This clone may be a read error of a much larger clone one base away. DNA of the CDR3: TGCGCCAGCAGATACCCCGGGACTAGCGCCGGGGAGCTGTTTTTT. Translated, it gives CASRYPGTSAGELFF. The chain recombines TRBV5-1 with TRBJ2-2; 10 bases map to TRBD2. The V gene's germline CDR1 is SGHRS and CDR2 YFSETQ. V gave up 5 bases and J gave up 6 bases; unmatched junction bases: 7. This CDR3 is built from 15 residues.

In its sample, this clonotype was seen many times. The V gene is TRBV2, the J gene TRBJ2-7, with 8 positions matching TRBD2. The CDR3 has 13 amino acids. V was pared by 6 bases and J by 1 base, with 2 bases of the junction left unmatched. Per germline, CDR1 SNHLY and CDR2 FYNNEI. This CDR3 is CASSAGGSYEQYF. The CDR3 DNA reads TGTGCCAGCAGCGCGGGGGGATCCTACGAGCAGTACTTC.

The CDR3 loop is CASSEWKNTEAFF. DNA of the CDR3: TGTGCCAGCAGCGAATGGAAGAACACTGAAGCTTTCTTT. This rearrangement joins TRBV9 to TRBJ1-1; D unclear. Per germline, CDR1 SGDLS and CDR2 YYNGEE. The CDR3 is 13 amino acids. Between the trimmed V and J ends, which lost 3 bases and 1 base, there was a span of 7 bases.

The chain couples TRBV5-8 to TRBJ2-1, with TRBD1 matching over 7 bases. This CDR3 contains 13 residues. J lost 8 bases, V lost 1 base, and 3 bases had no gene match. Germline CDR1 SGHTS, CDR2 YDEGEE. CDR3 sequence: CASSLLTGDEQFF. The CDR3 region has the DNA TGTGCCAGCAGCTTGTTAACAGGGGATGAGCAGTTCTTC.

In its sample, this clonotype was seen a few times. V gene TRBV19 combines with J gene TRBJ2-2; 10 nucleotides align to TRBD1. The germline gives CDR1 LNHDA, CDR2 SQIVND (reference sequence). The CDR3 contains 16 residues. V lost 3 bases and J lost 7; bases outside the gene matches: 8. CDR3 residues: CASSILRQGADGELFF. CDR3 in DNA: TGTGCCAGTAGTATCTTGAGACAGGGGGCCGACGGGGAGCTGTTTTTT. The full variable domain, its missing parts supplied by reference TRBV19 and TRBJ2-2, is DGGITQSPKYLFRKEGQNVTLSCEQNLNHDAMYWYRQDPGQGLRLIYYSQIVNDFQKGDIAEGYSVSREKKESFPLTVTSAQKNPTAFYLCASSILRQGADGELFFGEGSRLTVL.

There are a few counts of this clonotype. The chain joins TRBV4-3 to TRBJ2-7, with a possible D match to TRBD1 (5 bases). Trimming left V 2 bases short and J 0 bases short, with 14 bases between. Germline-derived CDR1 and CDR2 are LGHNA and YSLEER. There are 16 residues in the CDR3. The CDR3 DNA reads as TGCGCCAGCAGCCAAATCGCTTCAGGGTTCTCCTACGAGCAGTACTTC. Its translation is CASSQIASGFSYEQYF.

This clonotype came up a few times. The V gene is TRBV4-1, the J gene TRBJ2-2, with 11 bases that match TRBD2. Germline-derived CDR1 and CDR2 are MGHRA and YSYEKL. This CDR3 region has 16 residues. With 6 bases clipped from V and 7 bases from J, the junction kept 10 bases outside the gene matches. The DNA of the CDR3 is TGCGCCAGCAGGCATTTAGCGGGGGGGCCTAACGGGGAGCTGTTTTTT. Translated: CASRHLAGGPNGELFF.

V and J are TRBV7-8 and TRBJ2-7, with TRBD1 matching 7 bases. Germline values: CDR1 SGHVS, CDR2 FQNEAQ. J lost 3 bases, V lost 5 bases, and 4 bases had no gene match. The CDR3 extends over 13 amino acids. This CDR3 reads CASSARTGYEQYV. CDR3 DNA sequence: TGTGCCAGCAGCGCAAGGACAGGCTACGAGCAGTACGTC.

The rearrangement joins TRBV2 to TRBJ2-3; D gene unclear. The V end was cut by 2 bases, the J end by 7 bases, with 13 bases between. CDR1 is SNHLY and CDR2 is FYNNEI in the germline V gene. CDR3 length equals 14 residues. This CDR3 is CASSEFVGPHTQYF. The CDR3 region has the DNA TGTGCCAGCAGTGAATTCGTAGGGCCCCATACGCAGTATTTT.

V and J are TRBV20-1 and TRBJ1-2; D gene unclear. CDR1 DFQATT and CDR2 SNEGSKA come from the germline V gene (reference sequence). This CDR3 comprises 13 residues. Trimming shortened V by 0 bases and J by 6 bases, and 11 bases separated the two germline ends. The CDR3 DNA sequence: TGCAGTGCTAGAGACAGCATTTTAAATGGCTACACCTTC. Translated: CSARDSILNGYTF.

In its sample, this clonotype was seen a few times. The chain combines TRBV29-1 with TRBJ2-1; 10 bases map to TRBD1. The CDR3 spans 14 residues. Losses at the gene ends were 7 bases for V and 4 bases for J; bases not matched to a gene: 7. In germline, CDR1 is SQVTM, CDR2 ANQGSEA. CDR3 sequence: CSALTGQGYNEQFF. The CDR3 DNA follows: TGCAGCGCACTAACGGGACAGGGGTACAATGAGCAGTTCTTC.

This sequence joins TRBV12-3 or TRBV12-4 and TRBJ2-1; D possibly corresponds to TRBD1 (7 bases). This CDR3 contains 15 residues. Trimming removed 2 bases at V and 6 bases at J, with 14 bases between. The CDR3 DNA is TGTGCCAGCAGTTTACAGGGGGGCTGGAGCAATGAGCAGTTCTTC. This codes for CASSLQGGWSNEQFF.

There are a few counts of this clonotype. V and J are TRBV5-5 and TRBJ2-3, with D perhaps TRBD2 (5 bases). Trimming shortened V by 0 bases and J by 8 bases, and 7 bases separated the two germline ends. The CDR3 has 12 amino acids. Germline CDR1 and CDR2: SGHKS and YYEKEE (reference sequence). The CDR3 DNA reads TGTGCCAGCAGCTTGGGCGAGGGTACGCAGTATTTT. This codes for CASSLGEGTQYF.

V gene TRBV12-3 or TRBV12-4 combines with J gene TRBJ2-1; D is ambiguous. Between the trimmed V and J ends, which lost 5 bases and 9 bases, there was a span of 8 bases. The CDR3 is made up of 11 amino acids. CDR3: CASSPRTEQFF. CDR3 nucleotide sequence: TGTGCCAGCAGTCCGAGAACTGAGCAGTTCTTC.

The chain links TRBV7-8 to TRBJ2-7; 8 bases are a match to TRBD1. V was pared by 10 bases and J by 4 bases, with 15 bases of the junction left unmatched. The germline V gene encodes CDR1 SGHVS and CDR2 FQNEAQ. This CDR3 has 15 amino acids. CDR3 sequence: CATRRERQGFYEQYF. CDR3 nucleotide sequence: TGTGCCACTCGTAGGGAGAGACAGGGGTTTTACGAGCAGTACTTC.